This T cell receptor (beta chain) was identified in a study of blood T cell repertoires in COVID-19 (dated by TCRdb to about 2020). Regarding the complete study: Collaborator samples came from the United States, Italy and Spain and covered acute and convalescent phases of COVID-19. The prospective study material was composed of cDNA or gDNA derived from T cells, B-cell-depleted T cells, or PBMCs. Subjects who had been exposed to COVID-19, were actively infected with it, or had recovered from it provided the deeply sampled blood TCRbeta repertoires that made up the dataset. The repertoires were made available in a free public database intended to serve as a resource for research on the immune response to SARS-CoV-2. Samples were obtained from the ongoing ImmuneRACE study (first 160 participants) and from over 1,000 subjects provided by 6 global collaborators. Sample metadata almost always included a de-identified subject ID, COVID-19 status, age in years and sex. HLA class I and class II types, where available, came from metadata supplied by the sample provider rather than from assay-based typing. General findings and caveats noted by the study authors: Clinical and demographic metadata were provided uncurated, with the amount varying by source and participant.

With regard to this clone: Its antigen has not been determined. The sample holds no much larger clone one base away, and base qualities are not on file.

Including the terminal cysteine and phenylalanine, the CDR3 comprises 16 residues. Just the 48-base CDR3 DNA is kept, in frame starting at base 1. V has 5 bases trimmed and J has 4 bases trimmed; junction bases matching no gene number 12. CDR1 and CDR2 (MDHEN, SYDVKM) derive from the germline V gene. One collaborating source in Seattle enrolled patients during active infection and followed them longitudinally through the course of disease. The collaborating institutions used their own protocols to collect whole blood in K2EDTA tubes. Collaborator samples were shipped for TCRbeta analysis as frozen whole blood, isolated PBMCs, or DNA extracted from either sample type. TCRbeta CDR3 regions were amplified from genomic DNA by means of the immunoSEQ Assay, a bias-controlled multiplex PCR. The published analysis was carried out like this. The number of nucleated cells in each sample was estimated by amplification of reference gene primers within the assay. Sequence reads were collapsed and filtered to measure the absolute abundance of every unique TCRbeta CDR3 rearrangement. Productive Simpson clonality was computed per sample as the square root of Simpson's diversity index over productive rearrangements. TCRdb limited this immuneACCESS table to in-frame rearrangements with V and J called. A share of clones is missing; checked studies link under half to unresolved V genes, and the rest is unexplained. V and J calls and clone size are those listed in that table; D and trimming were worked out from the DNA. The sample table contains about 200,000 clones; only one count was recorded for 82% of them. The ten most abundant clones make up 5.2% of the sample.

The origin of this receptor is an older woman with COVID-19, enrolled during active disease. The rearranged segments are TRBV28 and TRBJ2-5; 8 middle bases align to TRBD2. Input material: peripheral blood. Read as DNA, the sequence is TGTGCCAGCAGTGTAACTAGCGGACTCTGGGTAGAGACCCAGTACTTC. Its amino acids are CASSVTSGLWVETQYF.